The 13 T cell receptor beta chains below come from one sample, sequenced in a study of blood T cell repertoires in COVID-19. Only in-frame clones appear in the TCRdb table, and some are missing; sequencing was by immunoSEQ multiplex PCR. The sample has approximately 350,000 clones; 89% are singletons. The sample was peripheral blood. Receptors were obtained from a woman in her 30s with COVID-19, enrolled during active disease.

The chain joins TRBV6-5 to TRBJ1-1; D is perhaps TRBD1 (5 bases). Per the germline V gene, CDR1 is MNHEY and CDR2 is SVGAGI. The CDR3 consists of 14 residues. The germline V and J ends were trimmed by 6 bases and 5 bases, with 16 bases remaining between them. CDR3 sequence: CASSRERGFTEAFF. In nucleotides, the CDR3 is TGTGCCAGCAGCCGAGAAAGGGGATTTACTGAAGCTTTCTTT.

The rearrangement links TRBV10-3 to TRBJ2-2; tentatively, D is TRBD2 (7 bases). Germline lookup yields CDR1 ENHRY and CDR2 SYGVKD. V dropped 8 bases and J dropped 0 bases, with 22 bases sitting between them. The CDR3 has 18 amino acids. CDR3 bases: TGTGCCATCCCCAGGGGCGGGAGTGAGGCCCCGAACACCGGGGAGCTGTTTTTT. The encoded protein is CAIPRGGSEAPNTGELFF.

The chain joins TRBV11-2 to TRBJ1-3, with TRBD1 matching 7 bases. Germline-derived CDR1 and CDR2 are SGHAT and FQNNGV. This CDR3 has 18 residues. V lost 3 bases to trimming and J lost 5 bases; unmatched junction nucleotides: 16. As DNA, the CDR3 is TGTGCCAGCAGCTTGAACCTACCCCTGACAGGGAGGAGAAACACCATATATTTT. As protein: CASSLNLPLTGRRNTIYF.

The chain links TRBV5-6 to TRBJ2-7; 14 nucleotides line up with TRBD2. The CDR3 totals 18 residues. J was trimmed by 9 bases and V by 4 bases; bases with no gene match: 18. Looked up from germline, CDR1 is SGHDT and CDR2 is YYEEEE. The CDR3 protein is CASSLGTSGGDGTLGQYF. The DNA for the CDR3 is TGTGCCAGCAGCCTCGGGACTAGCGGGGGTGACGGTACTCTGGGGCAGTACTTC.

The chain recombines TRBV12-3 or TRBV12-4 with TRBJ1-5; D is undetermined. Trimming removed 6 bases at V and 4 bases at J, with 10 bases between. The CDR3 loop spans 13 amino acids. CDR3 protein: CASRDGRNQPQHF. CDR3 coding DNA: TGTGCCAGCAGGGACGGGAGAAATCAGCCCCAGCATTTT.

This chain joins TRBV5-1 and TRBJ1-1; weak D call: TRBD1 (5 bases). This CDR3 is built from 14 residues. V lost 0 bases and J lost 8, with 14 bases in between. CDR1 SGHRS and CDR2 YFSETQ come from the germline V gene. Here the CDR3 reads CASSLDEGAKEAFF. As DNA, the CDR3 is TGCGCCAGCAGCTTGGATGAAGGGGCAAAAGAAGCTTTCTTT.

J is TRBJ2-3 and V is TRBV14; D perhaps matches TRBD2 (5 bases). Germline V gene lookup returns CDR1 SGHDN and CDR2 FVKESK. The CDR3 is 13 amino acids. Trimming stripped 4 bases from V and 4 bases from J, with 9 bases between. CDR3 sequence reads: CASSRPRADTQYF. CDR3 DNA sequence: TGTGCCAGCAGCCGGCCGAGGGCAGATACGCAGTATTTT.

This chain links TRBV7-2 with TRBJ2-7; tentatively, D is TRBD2 (6 bases). The CDR3 extends over 14 amino acids. CDR1 SGHTA and CDR2 FQGNSA come from the germline V gene. The germline V and J ends were trimmed by 1 base and 6 bases, with 13 bases remaining between them. The CDR3 DNA reads TGTGCCAGCAGCTTAGGGGGCTCGGGGGTCGAGCAGTACTTC. It is translated as CASSLGGSGVEQYF.

This clone was observed a handful of times. This chain joins TRBV27 and TRBJ2-2; 10 nucleotides align to TRBD2. Germline V gene sequence: CDR1 MNHEY, CDR2 SMNVEV (reference sequence). The ends lost 2 bases at V and 0 bases at J; junction bases unmatched: 0. The length of the CDR3 is 16 residues. This chain's CDR3 is CASSLLAGANTGELFF. The CDR3 DNA follows: TGTGCCAGCAGTTTACTAGCGGGGGCGAACACCGGGGAGCTGTTTTTT.

The chain couples TRBV24-1 to TRBJ2-5; perhaps TRBD2 as D (7 bases). CDR1 and CDR2 (germline): KGHDR, SFDVKD. The CDR3 is made up of 16 amino acids. The V gene lost 3 bases and the J gene lost 5 bases, with 18 bases spanning the gap. The CDR3 DNA is TGTGCCACCAGTGATACCCAGGGGAGGGCAGGGGAGACCCAGTACTTC. Residues: CATSDTQGRAGETQYF.

The genes are TRBV3-1 (or the pseudogene TRBV3-2) and TRBJ1-2; 7 bases line up with TRBD1. Germline V gene data show CDR1 as LGHDT and CDR2 as YNNKEL (reference sequence). There are 17 residues in the CDR3. The junction had 10 bases not matched to a gene; V was cut back by 0 bases and J by 3 bases. The CDR3 reads CASSQDQWGQIHYGYTF. The CDR3 nucleotides are TGTGCCAGCAGCCAAGATCAGTGGGGACAGATTCACTATGGCTACACCTTC.

V and J are TRBV11-2 and TRBJ1-6; the D gene is possibly TRBD1 (5 bases). Germline-derived CDR1 and CDR2 are SGHAT and FQNNGV. The CDR3 sequence is 17 residues long. Trimming took off 2 bases at V and 0 bases at J, with 11 bases between the two ends. CDR3 DNA sequence: TGTGCCAGCAGCTTAAGCGGGCAGGGCTCCTATAATTCACCCCTCCACTTT. This encodes CASSLSGQGSYNSPLHF.

This chain uses TRBV24-1 with TRBJ2-1; maybe TRBD2 (5 bases). Per germline, CDR1 KGHDR and CDR2 SFDVKD. The CDR3 totals 20 residues. Trimming took off 3 bases at V and 9 bases at J, with 32 bases between the two ends. In DNA, the CDR3 is TGTGCCACCAGTGATCGCTCATGGGGAGTCCGGTCTACTAGTTTAATTGAGCAGTTCTTC. Translating it yields CATSDRSWGVRSTSLIEQFF.